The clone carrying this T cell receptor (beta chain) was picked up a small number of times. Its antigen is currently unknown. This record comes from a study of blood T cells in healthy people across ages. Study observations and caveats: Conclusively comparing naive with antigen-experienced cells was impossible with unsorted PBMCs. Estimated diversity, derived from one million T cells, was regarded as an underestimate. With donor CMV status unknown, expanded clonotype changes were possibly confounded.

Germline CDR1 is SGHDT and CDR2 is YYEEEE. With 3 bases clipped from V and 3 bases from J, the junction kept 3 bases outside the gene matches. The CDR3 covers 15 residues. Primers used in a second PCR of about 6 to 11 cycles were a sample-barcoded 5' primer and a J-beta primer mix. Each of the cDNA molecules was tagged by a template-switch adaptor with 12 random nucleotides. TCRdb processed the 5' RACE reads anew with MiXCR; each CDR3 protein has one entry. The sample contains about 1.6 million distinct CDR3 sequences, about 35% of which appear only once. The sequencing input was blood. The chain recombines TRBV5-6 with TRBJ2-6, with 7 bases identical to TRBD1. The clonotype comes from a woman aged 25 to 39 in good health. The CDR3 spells CASSWDSHGANVLTF. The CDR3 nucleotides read TGTGCCAGCAGCTGGGACAGTCATGGGGCCAACGTCCTGACTTTC.